This T cell receptor beta chain appears in the sequencing data of a study of T cells in Graves' hyperthyroidism and ophthalmopathy. RNA transcripts yielded amplified TCR beta CDR3 regions. Using the HTBI primer set, a first-round RT-PCR was run on the TCR CDR3. TCRdb redid the calling of the multiplex PCR reads with MiXCR, one entry per CDR3 protein. The sample yields roughly 400,000 distinct CDR3 sequences, 11% to 15% seen once. This CDR3 has 12 amino acids. Germline CDR1 LNHDA, CDR2 SQIVND (reference sequence). Trimming took off 5 bases at V and 6 bases at J, with 7 bases between the two ends. This clonotype was picked up a small number of times.

This clonotype originated in a man aged 45 to 65 with Graves' ophthalmopathy. J is TRBJ2-2 and V is TRBV19, with D unclear. The sample consisted of blood. The CDR3 protein is CASSALAGELFF. CDR3 nucleotides: TGTGCCAGTAGTGCTCTAGCCGGGGAGCTGTTTTTT.